This T cell receptor beta chain was profiled in a study of T cell responses to AZD1222 COVID-19 vaccine (dated by TCRdb to the early 2020s). Concerning the study at large: TCR sequencing covered approximately 230 trial participants: around 210 given two doses of AZD1222 and approximately 26 given two doses of MenACWY control vaccine. Trial participants were enrolled by age into subgroups of 18-55, 56-69 and 70-plus years, and 148, 28 and 57 TCR-sequenced participants, respectively, were included in these subgroups.

Per the germline V gene, SGHAT is the CDR1 and FQNNGV is the CDR2. Reading from cysteine to phenylalanine, the CDR3 counts 12 amino acids. Only the CDR3 part of the read is kept: 36 bases, read in frame from the first base. The germline ends are 5 bases apart after V is trimmed by 1 base and J by 4 bases. With regard to this clone: No cognate antigen has been identified for it. The sample holds no much larger clone one base away, and base qualities are not on file.

The CDR3 regions of human TCRbeta chains were analyzed by immunosequencing. Processing in the source paper ran as follows. TCRs in the repertoires were matched against a reference library of SARS-CoV-2-specific TCRs that had been generated with the MIRA antigen-specificity platform. Breadth meant the fraction of unique TCRs that were SARS-CoV-2-associated, whereas depth meant the fraction of total T cells that were SARS-CoV-2-associated. Using the MIRA data, each spike-specific TCR was mapped to the spike region that the TCR reacts to and placed in a CD4 or CD8 class. Log10-transformed breadth and depth values were compared by one-way ANOVA with Sidak's multiple comparisons tests. TCRdb re-hosts the immuneACCESS table, in-frame sequences only. Its copies lack some clones; in the studies checked, an unresolved V gene accounts for under half of them, and the cause for the rest is not known. V and J calls and clone size are those listed in that table; D and trimming were worked out from the DNA. The sample includes 95,000 to 150,000 clones, with around 83% observed a single time. The ten largest make up 3.5% to 4.5% of the sample.

Per the publication, the time point label means: about 28 days (+/-7) after the second vaccine dose. AZD1222 recipients given second doses at about 4 weeks or at about 12 weeks were pooled, since spike-specific TCR depth and breadth were not found to differ between the two schedules. The vaccinee samples were drawn from two UK trials, COV001 and COV002, one of which was a single-blind randomized controlled phase 2/3 trial testing AZD1222 (ChAdOx1 nCoV-19) in healthy adults. Trial participant PBMC samples were collected at day 0 and day 28 after the second dose for TCRbeta chain sequencing. On the study overall, not on this receptor specifically: The vaccine-associated CD4 TCRs covered the entire spike protein, and the dominant responses fell in regions 160-218 and 743-854. Conclusions about previously exposed vaccinees were limited because only six or seven AZD1222 recipients were SARS-CoV-2 seropositive at baseline. No day 14 peak-response samples were available, so repertoires were characterized only after the peak T cell response. Nearly half of unique spike-specific TCRs reportedly recognized epitopes outside regions mutated in the B.1.351 and B.1.1.7 variants. A significant rise in spike-specific TCR breadth and depth was observed after two AZD1222 doses relative to day 0 and relative to MenACWY recipients. Most participants were white British and females outnumbered males, and the authors suggested that clonal diversity may have been underestimated. In the small 56-69-year group, the increase in depth fell short of significance, most likely because of low power.

The chain is assembled from TRBV11-2 and TRBJ2-7; no D gene call is confident. The TCR was taken from an adult who received the AZD1222 COVID-19 vaccine. This material consisted of peripheral blood, taken 28 days after the second AZD1222 dose. The DNA sequence reads TGTGCCAGCAGCTTAGCGGGTTACGAGCAGTACTTC. Translated, it reads CASSLAGYEQYF.